Shown below are 10 T cell receptor beta chains from a single sample sequenced in a study of T cells in Graves' hyperthyroidism and ophthalmopathy. The TCR beta CDR3 regions underwent amplification using RNA transcripts as the source. The TCR CDR3 first-round RT-PCR relied on the HTBI primer set. TCRdb reprocessed the multiplex PCR reads with MiXCR, giving one entry per CDR3 protein. The sample lists about 500,000 distinct CDR3 sequences, 15% to 20% occurring once. What was sequenced was blood. Receptor source: a woman between 18 and 29 years old with Graves' hyperthyroidism.

This clonotype was detected ten times or more. The chain links TRBV2 to TRBJ2-3; a possible D gene is TRBD2 (5 bases). Looked up from germline, CDR1 is SNHLY and CDR2 is FYNNEI. The CDR3 runs to 12 residues. The germline V and J ends were trimmed by 11 bases and 4 bases, with 13 bases remaining between them. The CDR3 sequence: CAGGLVPDTQYF. The CDR3 coding sequence is TGTGCCGGCGGACTGGTTCCAGATACGCAGTATTTT. The full variable domain, completed using reference TRBV2 and TRBJ2-3, is EPEVTQTPSHQVTQMGQEVILRCVPISNHLYFYWYRQILGQKVEFLVSFYNNEISEKSEIFDDQFSVERPDGSNFTLKIRSTKLEDSAMYFCAGGLVPDTQYFGPGTRLTVL.

Ten or more counts support this clonotype. The chain has TRBV27 and TRBJ2-2; D uncertain. Trimming cost V 7 bases and J 4 bases, with 10 bases left between them. CDR3 length equals 13 residues. CDR1 is MNHEY, CDR2 SMNVEV, per germline (reference sequence). The DNA for the CDR3 is TGTGCCAGCACCTGGACCGGCACCGGGGAGCTGTTTTTT. It encodes CASTWTGTGELFF.

This clonotype was detected only a few times. The chain recombines TRBV6-1 with TRBJ2-3; weak D call: TRBD1 (6 bases). The germline V gene has CDR1 MNHNS and CDR2 SASEGT. V lost 2 bases, J lost 5 bases, and 17 bases lay in between. The CDR3 covers 16 residues. In DNA, the CDR3 is TGTGCCAGCAGTGAATTCTCCGGGATAGGGGGAGATACGCAGTATTTT. Translated, it gives CASSEFSGIGGDTQYF.

This chain links TRBV9 with TRBJ2-5; perhaps TRBD2 as D (6 bases). The germline gives CDR1 SGDLS, CDR2 YYNGEE. This CDR3 is built from 15 residues. The V and J ends lost 0 bases and 5 bases respectively, with 14 bases between them. CDR3 bases: TGTGCCAGCAGCGTAGGCAAGGGGCGGGACGAGACCCAGTACTTC. Translation: CASSVGKGRDETQYF.

Ten or more counts support this clonotype. In DNA, the CDR3 is TGTGCCAGCAGCAACGGCAGGGTTAACATTCAGTACTTC. This translates into CASSNGRVNIQYF. V is TRBV7-9 and J is TRBJ2-4; a weak D match, TRBD1 (5 bases). V lost 5 bases and J lost 7, with 12 bases in between. The CDR3 sequence is 13 residues long. Germline CDR1 SEHNR, CDR2 FQNEAQ (reference sequence).

This clonotype was seen only a few times. The rearrangement joins TRBV30 to TRBJ2-7; 9 nucleotides line up with TRBD1. The CDR3 length is 13 residues. Germline assignment: CDR1 GTSNPN and CDR2 SVGIG (reference sequence). Trimming removed 0 bases from V and 4 bases from J; junction bases left unmatched: 1. This chain's CDR3 is CAWSVGQGYEQYF. CDR3 DNA sequence: TGTGCCTGGAGTGTGGGACAGGGTTACGAGCAGTACTTC. The whole variable domain, filled in from reference TRBV30 and TRBJ2-7, reads SQTIHQWPATLVQPVGSPLSLECTVEGTSNPNLYWYRQAAGRGLQLLFYSVGIGQISSEVPQNLSASRPQDRQFILSSKKLLLSDSGFYLCAWSVGQGYEQYFGPGTRLTVT.

Many counts were recorded for this clonotype. V is TRBV20-1 and J is TRBJ1-1, with a weak D call TRBD1 (5 bases). This CDR3 has 11 residues. The germline V gene encodes CDR1 DFQATT and CDR2 SNEGSKA (reference sequence). Trimming stripped 4 bases from V and 11 bases from J, with 14 bases between. The CDR3 DNA sequence: TGCAGTGCTAAGCCTCACGGGGGTGCTTTCTTT. Translating it yields CSAKPHGGAFF.

This clonotype was observed a handful of times. This chain connects TRBV7-9 to TRBJ2-5; D unclear. V was trimmed by 5 bases and J by 5 bases, leaving 21 bases between them. Per the germline V gene, CDR1 is SEHNR and CDR2 is FQNEAQ (reference sequence). The CDR3 totals 16 residues. CDR3 protein: CASSTSTALVRETQYF. In nucleotides, the CDR3 is TGTGCCAGCAGCACCTCAACCGCCCTAGTTAGGGAGACCCAGTACTTC.

This chain connects TRBV10-3 to TRBJ2-5, with 7 bases that match TRBD1. J was trimmed by 4 bases and V by 10 bases; bases with no gene match: 3. The CDR3 has 11 amino acids. Looked up from germline, CDR1 is ENHRY and CDR2 is SYGVKD. CDR3 protein: CATRQGETQYF. The CDR3 nucleotides are TGTGCCACCAGACAGGGAGAGACCCAGTACTTC.

The table lists this clonotype with many counts. This sequence joins TRBV10-1 and TRBJ2-3; 11 nucleotides line up with TRBD2. The CDR3 is 14 amino acids. The trim removed 9 bases at V and 2 bases at J, leaving 4 bases unmatched. The germline V gene has CDR1 WNHNN and CDR2 SYGVQD (reference sequence). The CDR3 reads CARGTSGPTDTQYF. The CDR3 coding sequence is TGCGCCAGAGGGACTAGCGGTCCCACAGATACGCAGTATTTT.